Here is one TCR beta chain with its context. Its antigen is as yet unknown. The sample is drawn from a study of T cell responses to AZD1222 COVID-19 vaccine. Study-level points and caveats: Females made up more of the donors, who were largely white British, and clonal diversity may have come out too low. Spike-wide vaccine-associated CD4 TCRs dominated at 160-218 and 743-854. Recipients of AZD1222 seropositive at baseline numbered only five or six.

The length of the CDR3 is 14 residues. Germline lookup yields CDR1 LNHDA and CDR2 SQIVND (reference sequence). V lost 7 bases to trimming and J lost 2 bases, with 14 bases between them. Repertoires were generated with immunoSEQ multiplex PCR, while TCRdb's copy carries only in-frame clones and drops some. The sample has nearly 110,000 clones, around 91% seen once. This chain joins TRBV19 and TRBJ2-5; D not resolved. This receptor was identified in an adult in good health. The specimen was peripheral blood, collected on day 0 of AZD1222 vaccination. The CDR3 DNA reads TGTGCCAGTAAATTAGCAGGAACACAAGAGACCCAGTACTTC. This translates into CASKLAGTQETQYF.